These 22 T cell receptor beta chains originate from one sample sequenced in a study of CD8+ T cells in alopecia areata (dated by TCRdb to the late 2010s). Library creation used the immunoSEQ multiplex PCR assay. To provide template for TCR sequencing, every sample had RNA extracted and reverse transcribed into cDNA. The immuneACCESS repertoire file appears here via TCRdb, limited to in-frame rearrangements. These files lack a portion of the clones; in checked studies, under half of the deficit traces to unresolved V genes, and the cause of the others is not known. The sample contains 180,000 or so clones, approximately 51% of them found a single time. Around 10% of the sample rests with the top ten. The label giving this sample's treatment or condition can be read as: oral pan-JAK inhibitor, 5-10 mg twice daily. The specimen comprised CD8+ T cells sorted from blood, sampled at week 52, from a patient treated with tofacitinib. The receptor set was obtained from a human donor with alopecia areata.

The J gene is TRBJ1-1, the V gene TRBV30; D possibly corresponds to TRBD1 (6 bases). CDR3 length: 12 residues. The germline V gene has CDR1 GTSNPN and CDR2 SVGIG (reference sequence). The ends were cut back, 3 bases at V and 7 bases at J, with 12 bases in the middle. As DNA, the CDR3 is TGTGCCTGGAGCCATGGGGGCGATGAAGCTTTCTTT. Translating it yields CAWSHGGDEAFF.

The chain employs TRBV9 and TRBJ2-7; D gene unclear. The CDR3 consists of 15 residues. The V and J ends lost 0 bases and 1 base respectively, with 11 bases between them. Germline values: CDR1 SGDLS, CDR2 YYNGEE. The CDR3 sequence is CASSVGDGISYEQYF. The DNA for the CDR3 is TGTGCCAGCAGCGTAGGAGACGGCATTTCCTACGAGCAGTACTTC.

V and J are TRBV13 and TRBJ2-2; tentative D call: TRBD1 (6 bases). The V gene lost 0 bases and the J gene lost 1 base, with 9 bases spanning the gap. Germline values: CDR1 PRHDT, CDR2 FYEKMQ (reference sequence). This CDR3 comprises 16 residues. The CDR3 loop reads CASSLGDRENTGELFF. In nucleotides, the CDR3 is TGTGCCAGCAGCTTAGGGGACAGAGAGAACACCGGGGAGCTGTTTTTT. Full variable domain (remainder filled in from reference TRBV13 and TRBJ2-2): AAGVIQSPRHLIKEKRETATLKCYPIPRHDTVYWYQQGPGQDPQFLISFYEKMQSDKGSIPDRFSAQQFSDYHSELNMSSLELGDSALYFCASSLGDRENTGELFFGEGSRLTVL.

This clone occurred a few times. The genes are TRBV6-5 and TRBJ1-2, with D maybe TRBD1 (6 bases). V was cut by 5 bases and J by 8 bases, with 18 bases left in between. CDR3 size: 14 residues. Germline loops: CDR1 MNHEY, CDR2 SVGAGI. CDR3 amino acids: CASSDSGTSRGYTF. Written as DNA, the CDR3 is TGTGCCAGCAGTGATTCCGGGACAAGCCGCGGCTACACCTTC.

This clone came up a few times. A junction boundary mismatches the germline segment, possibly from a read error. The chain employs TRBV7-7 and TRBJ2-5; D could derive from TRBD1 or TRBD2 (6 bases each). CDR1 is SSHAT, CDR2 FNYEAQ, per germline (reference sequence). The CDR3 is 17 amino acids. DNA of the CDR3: TGTGCTAGCAGCTCGGCCCTGGGGGGCGCCGACCAAGAGACCCAGTACTTC. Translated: CASSSALGGADQETQYF.

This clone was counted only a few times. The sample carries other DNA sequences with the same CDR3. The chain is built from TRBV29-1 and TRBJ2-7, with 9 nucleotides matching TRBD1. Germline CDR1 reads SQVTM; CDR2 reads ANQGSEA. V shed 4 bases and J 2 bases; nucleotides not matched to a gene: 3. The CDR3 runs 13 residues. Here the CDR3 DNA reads TGCAGCGTTGTCGGGACAGGGCCCTACGAGCAGTACTTC. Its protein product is CSVVGTGPYEQYF.

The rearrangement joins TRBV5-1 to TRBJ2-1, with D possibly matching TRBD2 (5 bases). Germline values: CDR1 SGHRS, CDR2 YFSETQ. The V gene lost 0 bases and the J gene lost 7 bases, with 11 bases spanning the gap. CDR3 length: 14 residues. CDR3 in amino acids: CASSLGGFGNEQFF. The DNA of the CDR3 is TGCGCCAGCAGCTTGGGCGGGTTTGGGAATGAGCAGTTCTTC.

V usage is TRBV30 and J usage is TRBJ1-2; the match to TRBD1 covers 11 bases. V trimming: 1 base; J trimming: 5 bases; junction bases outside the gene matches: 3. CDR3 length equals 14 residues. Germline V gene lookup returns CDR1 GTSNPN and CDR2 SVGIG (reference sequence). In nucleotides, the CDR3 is TGTGCCTGGAGTGGCGGACAGGGGGCATATGGCTACACCTTC. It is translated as CAWSGGQGAYGYTF.

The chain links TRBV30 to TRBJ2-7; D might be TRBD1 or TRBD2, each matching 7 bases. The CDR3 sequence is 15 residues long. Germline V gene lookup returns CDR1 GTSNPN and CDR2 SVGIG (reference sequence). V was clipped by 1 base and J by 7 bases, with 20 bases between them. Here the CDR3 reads CAWSGVQGGILEQYF. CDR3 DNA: TGTGCCTGGAGTGGCGTGCAGGGGGGGATTCTTGAGCAGTACTTC.

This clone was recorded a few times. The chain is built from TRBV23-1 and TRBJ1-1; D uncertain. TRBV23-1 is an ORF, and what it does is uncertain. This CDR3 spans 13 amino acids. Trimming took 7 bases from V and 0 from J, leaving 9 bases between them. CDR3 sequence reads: CASTNQMNTEAFF. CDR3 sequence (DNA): TGCGCCAGCACAAATCAAATGAACACTGAAGCTTTCTTT.

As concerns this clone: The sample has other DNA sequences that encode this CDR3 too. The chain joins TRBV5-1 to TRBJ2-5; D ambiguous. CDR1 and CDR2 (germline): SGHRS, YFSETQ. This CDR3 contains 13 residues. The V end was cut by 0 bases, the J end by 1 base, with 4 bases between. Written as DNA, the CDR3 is TGCGCCAGCAGCTTGGGCAGCCAAGAGACCCAGTACTTC. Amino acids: CASSLGSQETQYF.

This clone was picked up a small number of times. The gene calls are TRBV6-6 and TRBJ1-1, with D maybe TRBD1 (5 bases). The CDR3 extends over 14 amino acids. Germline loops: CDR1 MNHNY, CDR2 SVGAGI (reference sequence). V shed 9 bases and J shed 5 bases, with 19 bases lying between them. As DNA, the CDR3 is TGTGCCAGTCACGAGGCGGGAAGGGGAACTGAAGCTTTCTTT. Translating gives CASHEAGRGTEAFF.

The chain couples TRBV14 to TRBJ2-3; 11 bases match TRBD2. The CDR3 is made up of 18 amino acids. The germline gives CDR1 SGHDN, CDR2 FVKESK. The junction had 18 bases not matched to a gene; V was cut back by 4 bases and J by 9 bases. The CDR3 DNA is TGTGCCAGCAGCCTTTCGTTGGGACTAGCGGCGTTTTCGGGCACGCAGTATTTT. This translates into CASSLSLGLAAFSGTQYF.

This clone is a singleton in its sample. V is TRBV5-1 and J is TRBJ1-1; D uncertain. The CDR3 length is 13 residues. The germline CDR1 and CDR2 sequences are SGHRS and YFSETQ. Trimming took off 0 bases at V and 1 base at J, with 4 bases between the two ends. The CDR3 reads CASSLVRNTEAFF. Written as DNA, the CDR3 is TGCGCCAGCAGCTTGGTACGGAACACTGAAGCTTTCTTT.

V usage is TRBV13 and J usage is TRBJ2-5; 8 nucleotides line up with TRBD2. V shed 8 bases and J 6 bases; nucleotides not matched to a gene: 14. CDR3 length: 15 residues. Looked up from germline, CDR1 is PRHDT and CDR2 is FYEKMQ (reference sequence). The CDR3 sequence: CASANPSGGGKTQYF. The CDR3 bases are TGTGCCAGCGCAAATCCGAGCGGGGGAGGGAAGACCCAGTACTTC.

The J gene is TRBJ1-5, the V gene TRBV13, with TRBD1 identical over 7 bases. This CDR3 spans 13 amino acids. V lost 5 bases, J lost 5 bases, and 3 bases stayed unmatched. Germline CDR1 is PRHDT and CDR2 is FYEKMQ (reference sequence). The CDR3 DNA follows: TGTGCCAGCAGCGCAGGGGGAGATCAGCCCCAGCATTTT. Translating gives CASSAGGDQPQHF.

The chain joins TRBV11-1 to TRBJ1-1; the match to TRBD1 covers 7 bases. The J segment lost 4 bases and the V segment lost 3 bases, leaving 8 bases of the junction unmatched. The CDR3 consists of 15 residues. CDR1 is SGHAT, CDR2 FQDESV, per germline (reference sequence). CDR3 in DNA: TGTGCCAGCAGCTTTTATAAGGGGGCGCGCACTGAAGCTTTCTTT. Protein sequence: CASSFYKGARTEAFF.

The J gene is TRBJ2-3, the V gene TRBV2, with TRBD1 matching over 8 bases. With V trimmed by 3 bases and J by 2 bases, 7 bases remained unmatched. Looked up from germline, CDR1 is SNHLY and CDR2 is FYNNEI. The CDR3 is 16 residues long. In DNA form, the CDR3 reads TGTGCCAGCAGTGACGGACAGGGCTGGGACACAGATACGCAGTATTTT. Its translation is CASSDGQGWDTDTQYF.

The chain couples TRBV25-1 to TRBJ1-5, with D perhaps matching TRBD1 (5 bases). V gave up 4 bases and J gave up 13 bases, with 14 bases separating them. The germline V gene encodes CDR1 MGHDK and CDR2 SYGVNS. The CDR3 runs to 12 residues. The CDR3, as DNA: TGTGCCAGCAGTGTGGGGGGGTCGATGCAGCATTTT. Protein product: CASSVGGSMQHF. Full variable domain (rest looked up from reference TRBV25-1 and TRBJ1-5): EADIYQTPRYLVIGTGKKITLECSQTMGHDKMYWYQQDPGMELHLIHYSYGVNSTEKGDLSSESTVSRIRTEHFPLTLESARPSHTSQYLCASSVGGSMQHFGDGTRLSIL.

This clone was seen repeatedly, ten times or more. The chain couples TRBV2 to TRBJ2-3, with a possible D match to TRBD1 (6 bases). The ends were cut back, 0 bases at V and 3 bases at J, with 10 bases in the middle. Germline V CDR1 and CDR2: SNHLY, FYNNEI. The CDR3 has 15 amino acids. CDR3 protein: CASSEALQGTDTQYF. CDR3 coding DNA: TGTGCCAGCAGTGAAGCTCTCCAGGGGACAGATACGCAGTATTTT. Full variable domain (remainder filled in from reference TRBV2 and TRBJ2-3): EPEVTQTPSHQVTQMGQEVILRCVPISNHLYFYWYRQILGQKVEFLVSFYNNEISEKSEIFDDQFSVERPDGSNFTLKIRSTKLEDSAMYFCASSEALQGTDTQYFGPGTRLTVL.

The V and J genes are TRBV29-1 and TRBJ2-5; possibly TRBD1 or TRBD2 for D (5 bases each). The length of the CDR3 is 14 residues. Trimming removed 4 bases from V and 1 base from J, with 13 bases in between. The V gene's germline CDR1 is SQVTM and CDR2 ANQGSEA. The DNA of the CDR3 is TGCAGCGTTGTATCAGGGAGCCTCCAAGAGACCCAGTACTTC. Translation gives CSVVSGSLQETQYF.

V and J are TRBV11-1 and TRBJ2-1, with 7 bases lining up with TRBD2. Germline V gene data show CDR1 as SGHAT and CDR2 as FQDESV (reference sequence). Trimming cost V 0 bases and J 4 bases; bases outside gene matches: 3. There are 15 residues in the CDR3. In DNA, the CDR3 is TGTGCCAGCAGCTTAGCGGGGGGGTGGTACAATGAGCAGTTCTTC. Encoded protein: CASSLAGGWYNEQFF.